What follows are 10 T cell receptor beta chains derived from one specimen sequenced in a study of T cell responses to AZD1222 COVID-19 vaccine. Repertoires were generated with immunoSEQ multiplex PCR, while TCRdb's copy carries only in-frame clones and drops some. The sample has about 140,000 clones, roughly 90% seen once. Source: peripheral blood, taken on day 0 of AZD1222 vaccination. These receptors were taken from an adult in good health.

Only one count was recorded for this clone. This sequence joins TRBV18 and TRBJ1-1; weak D call: TRBD1 (6 bases). Trimming took 4 bases from V and 3 from J, leaving 12 bases between them. CDR1 is KGHSH, CDR2 LQKENI, per germline. The length of the CDR3 is 14 residues. The CDR3 DNA is TGTGCCAGCTCACAGGCGAGGGGGGACACTGAAGCTTTCTTT. It codes for CASSQARGDTEAFF. Based on the CDR3 plus reference TRBV18 and TRBJ1-1, the full variable domain is NAGVMQNPRHLVRRRGQEARLRCSPMKGHSHVYWYRQLPEEGLKFMVYLQKENIIDESGMPKERFSAEFPKEGPSILRIQQVVRGDSAAYFCASSQARGDTEAFFGQGTRLTVV.

V gene TRBV27 combines with J gene TRBJ2-5, with TRBD2 matching 7 bases. The trim removed 5 bases at V and 9 bases at J, leaving 3 bases unmatched. Germline CDR1 is MNHEY and CDR2 is SMNVEV (reference sequence). The CDR3 totals 11 residues. CDR3 DNA sequence: TGTGCCAGCAGTCCGGGGGGTGCCCAGTACTTC. Translation: CASSPGGAQYF.

The V and J genes are TRBV6-6 and TRBJ1-2, with 7 nucleotides matching TRBD1. The V gene's germline CDR1 is MNHNY and CDR2 SVGAGI (reference sequence). V lost 0 bases to trimming and J lost 8 bases; unmatched junction nucleotides: 12. The CDR3 runs 16 residues. The chain's CDR3 is CASSYSDRVTLQGYTF. In DNA form, the CDR3 reads TGTGCCAGCAGTTACTCAGACAGGGTAACCCTTCAGGGCTACACCTTC.

The rearrangement joins TRBV4-2 to TRBJ2-7; D perhaps matches TRBD1 (5 bases). This CDR3 is built from 15 residues. Deletions cut 0 bases from V and 4 bases from J, with 13 bases between. Germline CDR1 reads LGHNA; CDR2 reads YNFKEQ. The CDR3 DNA follows: TGTGCCAGCAGCCAAGATAACAGGTACCTATACGAGCAGTACTTC. Its translation: CASSQDNRYLYEQYF.

The chain links TRBV30 to TRBJ1-4; TRBD1 might be the D (5 bases). Germline CDR1 and CDR2: GTSNPN and SVGIG (reference sequence). V lost 3 bases to trimming and J lost 7 bases, with 9 bases between them. CDR3 length: 12 amino acids. The CDR3 sequence: CAWSGGGEKLFF. CDR3 bases: TGTGCCTGGAGCGGGGGGGGTGAAAAACTGTTTTTT.

This clone came up once. The chain uses TRBV24-1 and TRBJ2-1, with 7 bases that match TRBD2. With V trimmed by 7 bases and J by 4 bases, 6 bases remained unmatched. The CDR3 consists of 14 residues. Germline-derived CDR1 and CDR2 are KGHDR and SFDVKD. For the CDR3, the DNA is TGTGCCACCAGCGGGGAGGGCCGATACAATGAGCAGTTCTTC. The encoded protein is CATSGEGRYNEQFF.

The V call is TRBV6-5, the J call TRBJ2-2; D remains unclear. Trimming took off 6 bases at V and 0 bases at J, with 8 bases between the two ends. Germline V gives CDR1 MNHEY, CDR2 SVGAGI. There are 14 residues in the CDR3. In nucleotides, the CDR3 is TGTGCCAGCAGCCTAGAGCCGAACACCGGGGAGCTGTTTTTT. Translating gives CASSLEPNTGELFF.

This chain uses TRBV12-3 or TRBV12-4 with TRBJ2-3; D uncertain. The CDR3 loop spans 12 amino acids. The V end lost 3 bases, the J end lost 3 bases, and 4 bases lay between the germline ends. The CDR3 loop reads CASSFSTDTQYF. The CDR3 coding sequence is TGTGCCAGCAGTTTCTCGACAGATACGCAGTATTTT.

The rearrangement uses TRBV4-1 and TRBJ1-1; D is undetermined. V was cut by 1 base and J by 1 base, with 10 bases left in between. The CDR3 totals 15 residues. Germline lookup yields CDR1 MGHRA and CDR2 YSYEKL. The CDR3 nucleotides are TGCGCCAGCAGCCAAGGGTATGCGGGGAACACTGAAGCTTTCTTT. Translating it yields CASSQGYAGNTEAFF.

The chain is built from TRBV19 and TRBJ1-5, with D hard to call. V dropped 6 bases and J dropped 5 bases, with 11 bases sitting between them. The CDR3 length is 13 residues. CDR1 is LNHDA, CDR2 SQIVND, per germline (reference sequence). CDR3 protein: CASRKEGYQPQHF. The CDR3 nucleotides read TGTGCCAGTAGGAAGGAGGGTTATCAGCCCCAGCATTTT.